What follows are 18 T cell receptor beta chains derived from one specimen sequenced in a study of blood T cell repertoires in COVID-19. Clones were read by immunoSEQ multiplex PCR, and TCRdb kept only the in-frame ones, dropping some. The sample gives 120,000 or so clones, about four fifths of which show up once; around 5.6% is in the top ten. Material: peripheral blood. The receptors shown here come from a man at least 80 years old with active or convalescent COVID-19.

The chain has TRBV28 and TRBJ1-2, with D perhaps matching TRBD1 (6 bases). The CDR3 contains 13 residues. From germline, CDR1 is MDHEN and CDR2 SYDVKM. V lost 5 bases and J lost 4, with 11 bases in between. CDR3 DNA: TGTGCCAGCAGTGAACAGGGCTTCTATGGCTACACCTTC. This sequence encodes CASSEQGFYGYTF.

The CDR3 nucleotides are TGTGCCAGCAGTTTAGACCAGGTTGAAGCTTTCTTT. Translated: CASSLDQVEAFF. The V call is TRBV12-3 or TRBV12-4, the J call TRBJ1-1; D is unclear. The CDR3 runs to 12 residues. Trimming left V 1 base short and J 7 bases short, with 7 bases between.

V usage is TRBV7-2 and J usage is TRBJ1-3, with 8 nucleotides matching TRBD1. In germline, CDR1 is SGHTA, CDR2 FQGNSA. Trimming at V came to 5 bases and at J to 0 bases, leaving 3 bases not matched to a gene. The CDR3 totals 15 residues. The CDR3 is CASSPDRGSGNTIYF. Here the CDR3 DNA reads TGTGCCAGCAGCCCCGACAGGGGCTCTGGAAACACCATATATTTT. The variable domain in full, completed from reference TRBV7-2 and TRBJ1-3, reads GAGVSQSPSNKVTEKGKDVELRCDPISGHTALYWYRQSLGQGLEFLIYFQGNSAPDKSGLPSDRFSAERTGGSVSTLTIQRTQQEDSAVYLCASSPDRGSGNTIYFGEGSWLTVV.

The CDR3 spells CASTGQGSTEAFF. CDR3 in DNA: TGTGCCAGCACTGGACAGGGAAGCACTGAAGCTTTCTTT. The chain joins TRBV6-5 to TRBJ1-1, with 8 bases lining up with TRBD1. The CDR3 sequence is 13 residues long. The germline CDR1 and CDR2 sequences are MNHEY and SVGAGI. V dropped 7 bases and J dropped 4; count of bases not matched to a gene: 5.

This chain links TRBV30 with TRBJ1-5, with a weak D call TRBD1 (6 bases). CDR1 and CDR2 from the germline V gene are GTSNPN and SVGIG (reference sequence). The germline V and J ends were trimmed by 4 bases and 6 bases, with 22 bases remaining between them. The CDR3 has 16 amino acids. This chain's CDR3 is CAWTTKSPTGVQPQHF. CDR3 DNA sequence: TGTGCCTGGACCACAAAATCCCCGACAGGAGTTCAGCCCCAGCATTTT.

V usage is TRBV29-1 and J usage is TRBJ2-7; 9 positions agree with TRBD1. The V gene end was trimmed by 6 bases and the J gene end by 6 bases; junction bases not matched to a gene: 9. The V gene's germline CDR1 is SQVTM and CDR2 ANQGSEA. The CDR3 is 13 amino acids. CDR3 loop: CSVDRTGAGEQYF. The CDR3 DNA follows: TGCAGCGTAGACCGGACAGGGGCCGGCGAGCAGTACTTC.

This clone was observed a handful of times. The gene calls are TRBV6-2 or TRBV6-3 and TRBJ1-1, with unresolved D. This CDR3 region has 12 residues. Per the germline V gene, CDR1 is MNHEY and CDR2 is SVGEGT. V lost 6 bases and J lost 5, with 10 bases in between. The DNA of the CDR3 is TGTGCCAGCAGCCCGCTCAGGACTGAAGCTTTCTTT. Translating gives CASSPLRTEAFF.

The CDR3 protein is CASSQLLGNTGELFF. CDR3 in DNA: TGTGCCAGCAGCCAGTTACTAGGAAATACCGGGGAGCTGTTTTTT. The V gene is TRBV16, the J gene TRBJ2-2, with a weak D call TRBD2 (5 bases). Germline values: CDR1 KGHSY, CDR2 FQNENV. CDR3 size: 15 residues. V was shortened by 3 bases and J by 5 bases, with 13 bases between the two germline ends.

The chain joins TRBV9 to TRBJ1-4; 9 bases are a match to TRBD1. Germline trimming cut 3 bases from V and 7 bases from J; bases unmatched to any gene: 7. CDR3 length equals 15 residues. Germline loops: CDR1 SGDLS, CDR2 YYNGEE. The CDR3 DNA follows: TGTGCCAGCAGCGGCCGCGGACAGGGGATTGAAAAACTGTTTTTT. Translation: CASSGRGQGIEKLFF.

The V gene is TRBV6-5, the J gene TRBJ2-1; 10 positions agree with TRBD1. This CDR3 is built from 15 residues. The junction had 8 bases not matched to a gene; V was cut back by 6 bases and J by 6 bases. CDR1 and CDR2 (germline): MNHEY, SVGAGI. This CDR3 is CASRTGTGAFNEQFF. The CDR3, as DNA: TGTGCCAGCAGAACCGGGACAGGGGCCTTCAATGAGCAGTTCTTC.

This clone was seen once. The gene calls are TRBV7-9 and TRBJ1-6; 7 bases line up with TRBD1. V was clipped by 5 bases and J by 8 bases; unmatched bases: 6. The V gene's germline CDR1 is SEHNR and CDR2 FQNEAQ (reference sequence). This CDR3 has 14 amino acids. The CDR3 coding sequence is TGTGCCAGCAGCATTGGGACAGTAGATTCACCCCTCCACTTT. Translated: CASSIGTVDSPLHF.

This clone was seen only once. The rearrangement joins TRBV5-1 to TRBJ2-7; TRBD1 matches 9 bases. CDR1 and CDR2 from the germline V gene are SGHRS and YFSETQ. The CDR3 has 14 residues. V was pared by 2 bases and J by 4 bases, with 4 bases of the junction left unmatched. In DNA, the CDR3 is TGCGCCAGCAGCTTTCCCGGGACAGGGTACGAGCAGTACTTC. It translates to CASSFPGTGYEQYF.

The chain combines TRBV4-3 with TRBJ2-5; D is uncertain. The CDR3 is 14 amino acids. Trimming shortened V by 0 bases and J by 5 bases, and 10 bases separated the two germline ends. CDR1 and CDR2 from the germline V gene are LGHNA and YSLEER. The CDR3 loop reads CASSQDRGPETQYF. The CDR3 DNA reads TGCGCCAGCAGCCAAGATCGCGGCCCGGAGACCCAGTACTTC.

CDR3 nucleotide sequence: TGTGCCAGCAGCCCCACAGGGGCGGGTTCACCCCTCCACTTT. This sequence encodes CASSPTGAGSPLHF. The chain combines TRBV9 with TRBJ1-6; 7 nucleotides align to TRBD1. The CDR3 sequence is 14 residues long. V shed 4 bases, J shed 9 bases, and the junction held 7 bases outside the gene matches. Germline V lookup: CDR1 SGDLS, CDR2 YYNGEE.

The chain combines TRBV7-8 with TRBJ1-1, with 8 bases fitting TRBD1. CDR3 size: 16 residues. Unmatched junction bases numbered 12, after V lost 5 bases and J lost 4 bases. Looked up from germline, CDR1 is SGHVS and CDR2 is FQNEAQ. CDR3 DNA: TGTGCCAGCAGCCCGACAGGGGCCGAGGGCGGCACTGAAGCTTTCTTT. It specifies CASSPTGAEGGTEAFF.

For the CDR3, the DNA is TGTGCCAGCAGCCAACAGGGACAGAGCTATGGCTACACCTTC. Amino acids: CASSQQGQSYGYTF. V and J are TRBV3-1 (or the pseudogene TRBV3-2) and TRBJ1-2; TRBD1 matches at 7 bases. This CDR3 spans 14 amino acids. Germline V gives CDR1 LGHDT, CDR2 YNNKEL (reference sequence). Trimming removed 2 bases from V and 4 bases from J; junction bases left unmatched: 4.

The sample holds many counts of this clone. The rearrangement joins TRBV4-1 to TRBJ1-6; possible D gene TRBD1, 5 bases. Germline CDR1 is MGHRA and CDR2 is YSYEKL. Trimming stripped 2 bases from V and 9 bases from J, with 17 bases between. This CDR3 has 16 amino acids. The DNA for the CDR3 is TGCGCCAGCAGCCAATCCCCAGGGTTCGAATTTTCACCCCTCCACTTT. Amino acids: CASSQSPGFEFSPLHF.

The CDR3 bases are TGTGCCAGCAGCCAAGGGGGAGGGGCGCATTCACCCCTCCACTTT. It codes for CASSQGGGAHSPLHF. This sequence joins TRBV3-1 (or the pseudogene TRBV3-2) and TRBJ1-6, with D tentatively TRBD1 (5 bases). V was pared by 1 base and J by 8 bases, with 12 bases between. The CDR3 loop spans 15 amino acids. Germline V gene lookup returns CDR1 LGHDT and CDR2 YNNKEL (reference sequence).